Below are 7 T cell receptor beta chains sequenced from a single sample in a study of patients and donors after allogeneic stem cell transplantation. TCRdb reprocessed the RT-PCR reads with MiXCR, giving one entry per CDR3 protein. Of some 960,000 distinct CDR3 sequences listed, 18% are singletons. Sequenced material: blood, either unsorted or a sorted T cell fraction (not recorded which). The receptors shown here come from a human donor who was either an allogeneic HSCT recipient or a stem cell or donor lymphocyte infusion donor (not recorded which). It is not recorded whose cells these are; they may come from a transplant donor.

This clonotype showed up just a few times. The chain is built from TRBV27 and TRBJ1-2; the match to TRBD1 covers 8 bases. The V and J ends lost 9 bases and 2 bases, in that order; junction bases with no gene match: 8. Germline CDR1 reads MNHEY; CDR2 reads SMNVEV (reference sequence). The CDR3 loop spans 14 amino acids. CDR3 loop: CASFGQGWNYGYTF. The CDR3 DNA reads TGTGCCAGTTTCGGACAGGGATGGAACTATGGCTACACCTTC.

The rearrangement links TRBV12-3 or TRBV12-4 to TRBJ1-2; 9 bases are shared with TRBD1. The J segment lost 2 bases and the V segment lost 2 bases, leaving 6 bases of the junction unmatched. This CDR3 has 16 residues. The CDR3 DNA follows: TGTGCCAGCAGTTTACTCCTTGGACAGGGGAACTATGGCTACACCTTC. It is translated as CASSLLLGQGNYGYTF.

There are a few counts of this clonotype. The rearrangement links TRBV20-1 to TRBJ2-5, with 8 bases aligning to TRBD1. The CDR3 extends over 15 amino acids. J lost 3 bases, V lost 1 base, and 7 bases had no gene match. Germline values: CDR1 DFQATT, CDR2 SNEGSKA (reference sequence). The DNA for the CDR3 is TGCAGTGCTAGAGTGGGGCAGGGGGCTAAAGAGACCCAGTACTTC. It codes for CSARVGQGAKETQYF.

The J gene is TRBJ2-2, the V gene TRBV28, with D perhaps given as TRBD1 or TRBD2 (5 bases each). The ends were cut back, 4 bases at V and 6 bases at J, with 9 bases in the middle. This CDR3 spans 13 amino acids. CDR1 MDHEN and CDR2 SYDVKM come from the germline V gene. The CDR3 region is CASSWGTSGELFF. CDR3 in DNA: TGTGCCAGCAGTTGGGGGACGTCCGGGGAGCTGTTTTTT.

The chain uses TRBV7-2 and TRBJ2-1, with a weak D call TRBD2 (5 bases). V was cut by 2 bases and J by 2 bases, with 10 bases left in between. This CDR3 has 15 amino acids. Germline CDR1 and CDR2: SGHTA and FQGNSA. The CDR3: CASSLILLAYNEQFF. CDR3 nucleotide sequence: TGTGCCAGCAGCTTAATTTTACTAGCCTACAATGAGCAGTTCTTC.

The chain uses TRBV6-1 and TRBJ2-1, with TRBD2 matching over 11 bases. V dropped 6 bases and J dropped 4; count of bases not matched to a gene: 5. CDR3 size: 15 residues. CDR1 and CDR2 from the germline V gene are MNHNS and SASEGT. The CDR3 reads CASRLAGGDYNEQFF. In DNA, the CDR3 is TGTGCCAGCAGGCTAGCGGGGGGCGATTACAATGAGCAGTTCTTC.

This clonotype was picked up a small number of times. The chain employs TRBV6-5 and TRBJ2-7; tentative D call: TRBD2 (5 bases). V lost 3 bases to trimming and J lost 0 bases, with 18 bases between them. Germline CDR1 MNHEY, CDR2 SVGAGI. CDR3 length equals 17 residues. The CDR3 reads CASSYPPPSMSSYEQYF. CDR3 sequence (DNA): TGTGCCAGCAGTTATCCCCCCCCTAGCATGAGCTCCTACGAGCAGTACTTC.